These T cell receptor beta chains were read from a single sample in a study of blood T cell repertoires in COVID-19. The protocol was immunoSEQ multiplex PCR, while the TCRdb copy is restricted to in-frame clones and leaves out a portion. The data show more than 200,000 clones, roughly four fifths seen once. The specimen was peripheral blood. The receptors stem from a woman of 80 years or more with COVID-19, enrolled during active disease. Each CDR3 is given with its conserved first and last residue. The D gene is left open where the match is weak. Clone size is given for some rows only: seen once, a few or many times, or a class if the clone is expanded.

clone size	V gene	J gene	D gene	CDR3 DNA	CDR3 protein
-	TRBV5-1	TRBJ2-1	TRBD2	TGCGCCAGCAGCTTACCGGGACTAGCGGGGAACAATGAGCAGTTCTTC	CASSLPGLAGNNEQFF
-	TRBV28	TRBJ2-7	TRBD2	TGTGCCAGCAGTTTCCGGCTAGCGGGGTCCTACGAGCAGTACTTC	CASSFRLAGSYEQYF
-	TRBV19	TRBJ1-3	-	TGTGCCACTTACCGGACAGCTGGAAACACCATATATTTT	CATYRTAGNTIYF
few	TRBV6-1	TRBJ1-2	TRBD1	TGTGCCAGCAGTGATTGGACAGGGGGCGACTATGGCTACACCTTC	CASSDWTGGDYGYTF
once	TRBV24-1	TRBJ2-1	-	TGTGCCACCAGTGATTTGCGAGCGGTCTCCTACAATGAGCAGTTCTTC	CATSDLRAVSYNEQFF
-	TRBV6-2/TRBV6-3	TRBJ1-5	TRBD1	TGTGCCAGCAGTTACGTTACAGGGGGGATACCCCAGCATTTT	CASSYVTGGIPQHF
-	TRBV2	TRBJ1-1	-	TGTGCCAGCAGCCAAGACACGAACACTGAAGCTTTCTTT	CASSQDTNTEAFF
-	TRBV7-2	TRBJ2-1	TRBD2	TGTGCCAGCAGCTTATTCGAGGGAGGGAATGAGCAGTTCTTC	CASSLFEGGNEQFF
-	TRBV7-3	TRBJ1-6	-	TGTGCCAGCAGCTCCGCGGGGGACTCACCCCTCCACTTT	CASSSAGDSPLHF
-	TRBV11-3	TRBJ2-7	TRBD1	TGTGCCAGCAGCTTAGGACAGGGGTTGTCCTACGAGCAGTACTTC	CASSLGQGLSYEQYF
few	TRBV15	TRBJ1-4	-	TGTGCCACCAGCAGAGGTCGAGGGGGAACTAATGAAAAACTGTTTTTT	CATSRGRGGTNEKLFF
few	TRBV6-5	TRBJ1-1	-	TGTGCCAGCAGTTACGAGGTTGGTCCGAACACTGAAGCTTTCTTT	CASSYEVGPNTEAFF